Following are 21 T cell receptor beta chains from one sample sequenced in a study of cytomegalovirus exposure and HLA in healthy donors. The PCR employed 60 Vbeta primers together with 13 Jbeta primers. Generated by immunoSEQ multiplex PCR, the TCRdb table keeps only in-frame clones and is missing some. This sample has about 190,000 clones; over 70% occur once, and the top ten carry 1.5% to 2%. Sequencing was performed on PBMCs. These receptors all stem from a woman aged 18-29 years in good health and CMV-seronegative.

The gene calls are TRBV28 and TRBJ2-5; no clear D. Deletions cut 3 bases from V and 2 bases from J, with 4 bases between. Germline CDR1 MDHEN, CDR2 SYDVKM. This CDR3 has 12 residues. The CDR3 region has the DNA TGTGCCAGCAGTTTGAGTCAAGAGACCCAGTACTTC. Residues: CASSLSQETQYF.

The table lists this clone with a few counts. V usage is TRBV7-9 and J usage is TRBJ1-6; D uncertain. This CDR3 spans 16 amino acids. The germline V and J ends were trimmed by 1 base and 0 bases, with 7 bases remaining between them. The germline V gene has CDR1 SEHNR and CDR2 FQNEAQ (reference sequence). The chain's CDR3 is CASSLGTSSYNSPLHF. The CDR3 DNA reads TGTGCCAGCAGCTTAGGAACGAGCTCCTATAATTCACCCCTCCACTTT.

The DNA of the CDR3 is TGTGCCAGCAGCACCGGGACAGGGGGCGCAAGGCAGTACTTC. Translation gives CASSTGTGGARQYF. This sequence joins TRBV7-8 and TRBJ2-7, with TRBD1 matching 12 bases. This CDR3 has 14 residues. V trimming: 5 bases; J trimming: 9 bases; junction bases outside the gene matches: 8. Germline CDR1 is SGHVS and CDR2 is FQNEAQ.

This chain connects TRBV9 to TRBJ2-3; possibly TRBD2 for D (7 bases). Deletions cut 7 bases from V and 3 bases from J, with 15 bases between. The CDR3 is 14 amino acids. Germline CDR1 and CDR2: SGDLS and YYNGEE. The CDR3 nucleotides are TGTGCCAGCCGTGGGGGGGCTCATACAGATACGCAGTATTTT. It yields the protein CASRGGAHTDTQYF.

The chain uses TRBV7-9 and TRBJ1-1; D is unclear. The V end lost 1 base, the J end lost 7 bases, and 7 bases lay between the germline ends. The CDR3 runs 12 residues. Germline lookup yields CDR1 SEHNR and CDR2 FQNEAQ (reference sequence). In DNA form, the CDR3 reads TGTGCCAGCAGCTTAGGAGGGTTTGAAGCTTTCTTT. Its translation: CASSLGGFEAFF. The full variable domain, rest sourced from reference TRBV7-9 and TRBJ1-1, is DTGVSQNPRHKITKRGQNVTFRCDPISEHNRLYWYRQTLGQGPEFLTYFQNEAQLEKSRLLSDRFSAERPKGSFSTLEIQRTEQGDSAMYLCASSLGGFEAFFGQGTRLTVV.

As for this clone: Within the sample, other DNA sequences also encode this same CDR3. CDR3 sequence (DNA): TGCGCCAGCAGCTTAATACAGGGCATGAGCAATCAGCCCCAGCATTTT. Translated: CASSLIQGMSNQPQHF. The chain links TRBV5-1 to TRBJ1-5; the D gene is possibly TRBD1 (6 bases). From germline, CDR1 is SGHRS and CDR2 YFSETQ. This CDR3 region has 16 residues. The V end lost 2 bases, the J end lost 1 base, and 13 bases lay between the germline ends.

This chain joins TRBV5-1 and TRBJ2-7; 8 bases align to TRBD1. The ends lost 4 bases at V and 3 bases at J; junction bases unmatched: 9. From germline, CDR1 is SGHRS and CDR2 YFSETQ. The CDR3 extends over 15 amino acids. The CDR3 loop is CASSPGGLRIYEQYF. DNA for the CDR3: TGCGCCAGCAGCCCAGGGGGCCTAAGAATCTACGAGCAGTACTTC.

V is TRBV30 and J is TRBJ1-5, with D perhaps matching TRBD1 (6 bases). The CDR3 is 13 amino acids. V lost 0 bases to trimming and J lost 5 bases, with 8 bases between them. CDR1 GTSNPN and CDR2 SVGIG come from the germline V gene (reference sequence). Written as DNA, the CDR3 is TGTGCCTGGAGTGTACAGGGTCATCAGCCCCAGCATTTT. It translates to CAWSVQGHQPQHF.

The chain joins TRBV21-1 to TRBJ2-1; the table's D call of TRBD2 was not tested on the DNA. TRBV21-1 is termed a pseudogene. The CDR3 spans 18 residues. The CDR3 loop is CASSKETQVREYHNEQFF. CDR3 DNA sequence: TGTGCCAGCAGCAAGGAGACGCAGGTTCGGGAGTACCACAATGAGCAGTTCTTC.

This sequence joins TRBV4-2 and TRBJ2-7, with TRBD2 matching 10 bases. After removal of 3 bases from V and 0 bases from J, the junction contained 8 bases not matched to a gene. This CDR3 is built from 17 residues. From germline, CDR1 is LGHNA and CDR2 YNFKEQ. The CDR3 DNA reads as TGTGCCAGCAGCCACCGTGGACTAGCGGACACCTCCTACGAGCAGTACTTC. Translation gives CASSHRGLADTSYEQYF.

The rearrangement joins TRBV10-1 to TRBJ1-1, with D possibly TRBD1 on 5 matching bases. V dropped 0 bases and J dropped 6 bases, with 14 bases sitting between them. CDR3 length: 15 residues. Germline V gene lookup returns CDR1 WNHNN and CDR2 SYGVQD (reference sequence). The CDR3 here is CASSESRGGNAEAFF. In DNA, the CDR3 is TGCGCCAGCAGTGAGTCCCGCGGGGGAAACGCTGAAGCTTTCTTT.

V and J are TRBV29-1 and TRBJ1-2; 9 bases match TRBD1. The CDR3 runs 15 residues. In germline, CDR1 is SQVTM, CDR2 ANQGSEA. The V segment lost 3 bases and the J segment 4 bases; nucleotides outside the gene matches: 9. The CDR3, as DNA: TGCAGCGTTGATCTCGGGGACAGGGCATTCTATGGCTACACCTTC. Encoded protein: CSVDLGDRAFYGYTF.

The rearrangement joins TRBV15 to TRBJ1-5; D is possibly TRBD1 (5 bases). Germline V gene data show CDR1 as LNHNV and CDR2 as YYDKDF (reference sequence). V lost 1 base to trimming and J lost 2 bases, with 18 bases between them. The CDR3 has 18 amino acids. CDR3 sequence: CATSRGGLGPRGNQPQHF. The DNA for the CDR3 is TGTGCCACCAGCAGAGGTGGGTTGGGGCCCCGGGGCAATCAGCCCCAGCATTTT.

This sequence joins TRBV29-1 and TRBJ2-1; 7 bases fit TRBD2. This CDR3 comprises 16 residues. V lost 5 bases, J lost 3 bases, and 13 bases stayed unmatched. Germline CDR1 SQVTM, CDR2 ANQGSEA. In DNA form, the CDR3 reads TGCAGCGTTCTAAACCCCGGCGGGGGTCACTACAATGAGCAGTTCTTC. It encodes CSVLNPGGGHYNEQFF.

V and J are TRBV19 and TRBJ2-5; D not certain. CDR1 and CDR2 (germline): LNHDA, SQIVND (reference sequence). The CDR3 sequence is 13 residues long. Trimming removed 6 bases from V and 6 bases from J, with 14 bases in between. The CDR3 DNA reads TGTGCCAGTAGAAACGACCCAGGAAAGACCCAGTACTTC. Its protein product is CASRNDPGKTQYF.

The chain couples TRBV4-1 to TRBJ2-7; 12 bases are a match to TRBD2. The germline gives CDR1 MGHRA, CDR2 YSYEKL. The ends lost 4 bases at V and 4 bases at J; junction bases unmatched: 2. This CDR3 is 14 amino acids long. The CDR3 DNA reads TGCGCCAGCAGCCCACTAGCGGGAGGTTACGAGCAGTACTTC. Translation: CASSPLAGGYEQYF.

The J gene is TRBJ2-7, the V gene TRBV4-1; no clear D. The V gene's germline CDR1 is MGHRA and CDR2 YSYEKL. Trimming stripped 0 bases from V and 2 bases from J, with 5 bases between. The CDR3 extends over 13 amino acids. The CDR3 DNA follows: TGCGCCAGCAGCCAAGAACTTACCTACGAGCAGTACTTC. It is translated as CASSQELTYEQYF.

This clone was detected a few times. V usage is TRBV1 and J usage is TRBJ1-2; the D call of TRBD1 is as the table states it, not checked on the DNA. TRBV1 is noted as a pseudogene. The CDR3 covers 13 residues. CDR3 amino acids: CTSSPGQGYGYTF. In DNA form, the CDR3 reads TGCACCAGCAGCCCGGGACAGGGATATGGCTACACCTTC.

This sequence joins TRBV4-1 and TRBJ1-5; no reliable D call. Germline loops: CDR1 MGHRA, CDR2 YSYEKL. Trimming took 1 base from V and 1 from J, leaving 11 bases between them. The CDR3 sequence is 16 residues long. The CDR3 region is CASSQGRQVSNQPQHF. CDR3 DNA: TGCGCCAGCAGCCAAGGGAGGCAGGTGAGCAATCAGCCCCAGCATTTT.

This clone was seen only a few times. The chain couples TRBV19 to TRBJ1-1; D gene unclear. This CDR3 is built from 12 residues. V was cut by 7 bases and J by 7 bases, with 13 bases left in between. Germline V gene data show CDR1 as LNHDA and CDR2 as SQIVND (reference sequence). CDR3 DNA: TGTGCCAGTATGACTGGACTAGTTGAAGCTTTCTTT. This gives the protein CASMTGLVEAFF. The variable domain in full, completed from reference TRBV19 and TRBJ1-1, reads DGGITQSPKYLFRKEGQNVTLSCEQNLNHDAMYWYRQDPGQGLRLIYYSQIVNDFQKGDIAEGYSVSREKKESFPLTVTSAQKNPTAFYLCASMTGLVEAFFGQGTRLTVV.

The CDR3 loop is CASSYKSTGAEKLFF. The CDR3 region has the DNA TGTGCCAGCAGCTACAAAAGTACAGGGGCTGAAAAACTGTTTTTT. J is TRBJ1-4 and V is TRBV9; TRBD1 matches at 7 bases. Unmatched junction bases numbered 10, after V lost 4 bases and J lost 7 bases. The CDR3 has 15 amino acids. Germline values: CDR1 SGDLS, CDR2 YYNGEE.